A selection of T cell receptor beta chains follows, all from one sample in a study of T cell responses to AZD1222 COVID-19 vaccine. The data were produced by immunoSEQ multiplex PCR, yet TCRdb's version contains in-frame clones alone and is incomplete. The sample shows approximately 170,000 clones, 94% of them seen only once. This specimen was peripheral blood, taken 28 days after the second AZD1222 dose. The source of these receptors is an adult who received the AZD1222 COVID-19 vaccine. Each CDR3 is given with its conserved first and last residue. A D gene is named only where the DNA matches it firmly. Rows give clone size only sometimes, using once, few, many, or a class for an expanded clone.

abundance	v_gene	j_gene	d_gene	CDR3nt	CDR3aa
.	TRBV10-3	TRBJ2-2	.	TGTGCCATCAGGGGGAACACCGGGGAGCTGTTTTTT	CAIRGNTGELFF
.	TRBV7-7	TRBJ2-3	TRBD1	TGTGCCAGCAGCTCCGGGACAGGACTAAGGACAGATACGCAGTATTTT	CASSSGTGLRTDTQYF
once	TRBV27	TRBJ1-5	TRBD1	TGTGCCAGCAGTCATCGACAGGGGCCCCATAGCAATCAGCCCCAGCATTTT	CASSHRQGPHSNQPQHF
.	TRBV7-9	TRBJ1-6	.	TGTGCCAGCAGCTTAGTTAACTATAATTCACCCCTCCACTTT	CASSLVNYNSPLHF
.	TRBV7-8	TRBJ1-1	.	TGTGCCAGCAGCCGCGGGGGGGCTGGGGGCACTGAAGCTTTCTTT	CASSRGGAGGTEAFF
.	TRBV15	TRBJ1-5	.	TGTGCCACCAGCAGAGATTTTGGGTCGGCTCAGCCCCAGCATTTT	CATSRDFGSAQPQHF
.	TRBV7-2	TRBJ2-1	TRBD2	TGTGCCAGCAGCTCCCGACTAGCGGACTACAATGAGCAGTTCTTC	CASSSRLADYNEQFF
.	TRBV27	TRBJ1-1	.	TGTGCCAGCAGTCCACCCGGGTCCCGGGGTGAAGCTTTCTTT	CASSPPGSRGEAFF
.	TRBV5-1	TRBJ2-2	.	TGCGCCAGCAGCTATGGGACCCTGAACACCGGGGAGCTGTTTTTT	CASSYGTLNTGELFF
once	TRBV30	TRBJ2-1	.	TGTGCCTGGAGTGGGACAGCTTTCTCCTACAATGAGCAGTTCTTC	CAWSGTAFSYNEQFF
.	TRBV6-1	TRBJ2-1	TRBD1	TGTGCCAGCAGTGAGGGACGACAGGGGGCTCAGGGCCAGTTCTTC	CASSEGRQGAQGQFF
.	TRBV27	TRBJ1-1	.	TGTGCCAGCAGTTTATACACCCCTAAGGCGTCAAGGGGGACTGAAGCTTTCTTT	CASSLYTPKASRGTEAFF
.	TRBV4-1	TRBJ2-7	.	TGCGCCAGCAGCCAAGATCCCTCTCCTGGGGGCGAGCAGTACTTC	CASSQDPSPGGEQYF
.	TRBV4-1	TRBJ2-1	TRBD1	TGCGCCAGCAAGGGCTCTTTTGGGACAGACTACAATGAGCAGTTCTTC	CASKGSFGTDYNEQFF
.	TRBV6-5	TRBJ2-7	.	TGTGCCAGCAGGCGGAGCGTCAGCTCCTACGAGCAGTACTTC	CASRRSVSSYEQYF
.	TRBV11-2	TRBJ2-7	.	TGTGCCAGCAGCTTAGGGGGGGGCGGTATCTACGAGCAGTACTTC	CASSLGGGGIYEQYF
.	TRBV24-1	TRBJ2-1	.	TGTGCCACCAGTGAGGGCGATAGCGGATCTTACAATGAGCAGTTCTTC	CATSEGDSGSYNEQFF
.	TRBV5-4	TRBJ1-2	.	TGTGCCAGCAGCTTCGGGTTAGACAGTACCTATGGCTACACCTTC	CASSFGLDSTYGYTF
.	TRBV19	TRBJ1-1	.	TGTGCCAGTAGGCCCCTGACAGGTCCGAACACTGAAGCTTTCTTT	CASRPLTGPNTEAFF
few	TRBV9	TRBJ2-7	TRBD2	TGTGCCAGCAGCGTAGGACTAGCGGACTCCTACGAGCAGTACTTC	CASSVGLADSYEQYF
.	TRBV3-1/TRBV3-2	TRBJ1-2	.	TGTGCCAGCAGCCAAGTACCTGGGGATGGCTACACCTTC	CASSQVPGDGYTF
.	TRBV2	TRBJ2-3	.	TGTGCCAGCAGTGACCCACCAAGTGCCACAGATACGCAGTATTTT	CASSDPPSATDTQYF
.	TRBV14	TRBJ1-1	.	TGTGCCAGCAGCCAAGATCAAGGTTTCGCTGAAGCTTTCTTT	CASSQDQGFAEAFF
.	TRBV19	TRBJ2-1	TRBD2	TGTGCCAGTAGTAGTGGCGGGAGGGCGAACAATGAGCAGTTCTTC	CASSSGGRANNEQFF
.	TRBV7-9	TRBJ2-5	TRBD2	TGTGCCAGCAGCTTAGGCCTAGCGGGAGCGGAGACCCAGTACTTC	CASSLGLAGAETQYF
.	TRBV5-8	TRBJ1-2	.	TGTGCCAGCAGCTTGGGGTCCTACTATGGCTACACCTTC	CASSLGSYYGYTF
.	TRBV30	TRBJ1-4	.	TGTGCCTGGAGTGTTGATGAAAAACTGTTTTTT	CAWSVDEKLFF
.	TRBV18	TRBJ2-7	.	TGTGCCAGCTCACCACCTCGCGGGACCGATTCCTACGAGCAGTACTTC	CASSPPRGTDSYEQYF